The entry below describes one TCR beta chain. What this receptor recognizes is not known. Base-call qualities are not available, and no considerably larger clone is one nucleotide away. The cohort comprised some 680 healthy bone marrow donors. At the time of sampling, every cohort member was nominally healthy, though immune exposures that went unrecorded were likely present. The donor tested CMV seropositive and was one of the 289 seropositive cohort members. A peripheral blood sample was collected from each donor, and TCR beta sequencing was performed on peripheral blood mononuclear cells. Genomic DNA was extracted from the blood cell samples with the Qiagen DNeasy Blood Extraction Kit. The library came from the immunoSEQ multiplex PCR assay. For the multiplex PCR, a mixture combining 60 forward primers for TCR Vbeta segments and 13 reverse primers for TCR Jbeta segments was used. The CDR3 region of rearranged TCR beta genes was amplified from genomic DNA with a multiplex PCR assay. The amplified TCR beta libraries were sequenced on the Illumina HiSeq System as 87-base-pair reads. The paper's data handling went like this. Across the 640 or so repertoires, a later analysis counted 80 million or so unique TCR beta chains, around 10 million of which were shared by at least two donors. A nearest-neighbor algorithm error-corrected the raw reads and collapsed the reads into unique sequences, merging closely related sequences to remove PCR and sequencing errors. CDR3 sequences were aligned to IMGT reference sequences to assign V, D and J gene segments. Each retained sequence needed at least a six-nucleotide match to both a V gene segment and a J gene segment. A rearrangement was called productive if the CDR3 had no stop codons and remained in frame with V and J, and every other rearrangement was called non-productive. CDR3 was defined according to IMGT convention as the region running from the second conserved V-encoded cysteine to the conserved J-encoded phenylalanine. Sequences without an unambiguous match to a single V gene segment were excluded from the earlier analysis of a few hundred of the donors. In an earlier analysis of approximately 610 of the donors, V segments were called functional above 56.7% productive rearrangements and were called segregating when the between-donor standard deviation exceeded 5%. A statistical classification framework was developed to diagnose cytomegalovirus status using the catalog of TCR beta chain sequences. A later analysis assigned V and J genes by comparing TCR nucleotide sequences with IMGT/GENE-DB human TR gene sequences. The TCRdist pipeline was used in a later analysis to assign CDR3 sequences and most-parsimonious VDJ recombination scenarios. A later analysis defined each TCR beta chain by its CDR3 amino acid sequence plus V-gene family, and excluded reads lacking a unique V-gene family. To address suspected cross-contamination and a sequencing artifact, a later analysis removed some 620 highly shared, low-generation-probability nucleotide sequences. For each public chain, a later analysis derived a clonal expansion index from normalized ranks of inferred template counts within each repertoire. Generation probabilities in a later analysis came from a VDJ recombination model fitted to out-of-frame rearrangements, and those results were checked against IGoR. A later analysis scored TCR-TCR, TCR-HLA and TCR-CMV co-occurrence with hypergeometric tests, applying a repertoire-size bias correction to TCR pairs. A later analysis estimated false discovery rates by permuting HLA or CMV assignments 20 times. In a later analysis, co-occurring TCRs were grouped with DBSCAN, and TCRdist sequence similarity was added when clustering was performed within HLA-allele-positive subsets. Co-occurrence clustering excluded repertoires with fewer than 30,000 or more than 120,000 public chains, plus five with anomalous nucleotide sharing. TCRdb stores this immuneACCESS table with in-frame sequences only. Part of the clones is absent; in the studies checked, under half of the shortfall reflects unresolved V genes, and no reason is known for the rest. V and J calls and clone size are as listed in that table; D and trimming were resolved from the DNA. The sample has 130,000 or so clones on record, just under 75% of them singletons. Of the sample, around 6.6% is held by the ten largest clones.

The source of the sample is a study of cytomegalovirus exposure and HLA in healthy donors (dated by TCRdb to 2016 to 2017). For context, the study as a whole: An earlier analysis of several hundred of the donors reported 276 Gb of sequence data and around 100 million unique TCR beta sequences obtained from roughly 170 million T cells. The number of typed donors differed by locus: about 620-640 for A, B, C, DRB1 and DQB1; approximately 520 for DQA1; around 610 for DPA1; and around 490 for DPB1. Class I and class II HLA loci were covered by the typing at four-digit resolution. To decide whether each TCR beta V gene segment behaved as functional or pseudogenic, an earlier analysis of approximately 620 of the donors relied on high-throughput TCR beta sequencing. In a later analysis, previously published TCR beta repertoires from 666 donors were re-analyzed and high-resolution HLA genotyping was added so that TCR occurrence patterns could be studied. An early release that covered about 600 HLA-typed donors contained around 300 gigabases of sequencing data and tens of millions of unique TCR sequences. Using immunosequencing, the study profiled T cell repertoires from about 620 subjects and related those repertoires to cytomegalovirus serostatus. Donor age, sex, ethnicity and CMV serostatus were collected together with the repertoire data. The aim of the study was to test whether cataloging public T cell receptors could identify signatures of past pathogen exposure. Among some 410 genotyped donors of the cohort, an average of 235,054 unique TCR beta nucleotide sequences were sequenced per donor, roughly 20% of them non-productive. In the later analysis, no new phenotypic data were used to find candidate immune exposures; instead, reliance was placed on TCR beta sequences and their occurrence across donors. The genetic ancestry cluster associated with self-reported Caucasian donors included over 80% of the 398 genotyped donors. Every discovery cohort repertoire had been produced on one sequencing platform. A later genetic analysis took genome-wide SNP genotypes for about 65% of the 666 donors and used that subset as a discovery cohort. The study combined high-throughput TCR immunosequencing, statistical association of individual TCRs with disease status, and machine learning to predict cytomegalovirus infection status. Along with the roughly 670-subject first cohort, a separate validation cohort of some 130 different subjects was used. Because of strong linkage in the cohort, roughly five DR-DQ haplotypes were treated as single units for association and clustering. General conclusions and limits of the study: In a later analysis, several top co-occurrence clusters were reported to appear linked to parvovirus B19, influenza, CMV and Epstein-Barr virus. The earlier analysis of approximately 540 of the donors excluded roughly 17 rarely observed V segments, including chromosome 9 orphons, because counts were too low. In vitro tests confirmed that a few of the cytomegalovirus-associated TCR beta chains recognize cytomegalovirus antigens. Across donors, most TCR sequences were observed very rarely, whereas some public TCRs were present in many individuals. In a later analysis, the rate of TCR association differed among HLA loci, with DRB1 alleles having the most associated TCRs and HLA-C alleles having the fewest. The only immune exposure information available for the cohort was CMV serostatus. A further reported finding was that TCR beta sequences accurately predicted the HLA-A and HLA-B alleles for most subjects in the first cohort. The cohort was sequenced for TCR beta chains only, and without alpha or paired-chain data the features that could be detected were limited. In a later analysis, HLA-associated TCR beta chains were found to be more clonally expanded and to have lower generation probabilities than equally common non-associated chains. A later analysis found that most CMV-associated TCR beta chains appeared HLA-restricted, with HLA associations seemingly driven largely by CMV exposure. A cluster of highly shared sequence variants was judged likely to represent a technical artifact of the sequencing pipeline. Sequencing depth was assumed to be roughly uniform across donors in the presence/absence analyses, though that assumption may not hold. In a later analysis, 15,000 to 20,000 TCR beta sequences were associated with specific HLA alleles at a false discovery rate of 0.05. In an earlier analysis of more than 450 of the donors, most TCR beta V segments were observed in productive rearrangements about 87% or about 30% of the time, broadly matching IMGT annotations. The study listed 150 to 200 TCR beta chains as associated with cytomegalovirus. An association between a missense DCLRE1C variant and V-gene and J-gene trimming of TCR beta chains was found in a later genetic analysis and replicated in an independent cohort. Correlated functional status among segregating V segments might be attributable to linkage disequilibrium, but an unknown experimental factor could not be ruled out. It was suggested by the authors that the approach could potentially be generalized to other disease states and immunological phenotypes. Cytomegalovirus status was reported to be diagnosed by the classifier with high specificity and sensitivity in both the original and validation cohorts. Because HLA typing was missing for some donors at each locus, association tests included only the typed subset. In a later genetic analysis, fewer N-insertions in productive TCRs were reported among donors in an Asian-associated ancestry cluster than the roughly 640-donor mean. When HLA alleles, especially DR and DQ, strongly co-occurred, TCR associations were difficult to assign to individual alleles.

Sequencing was performed on PBMCs. The sequence was collected from a man aged 35 to 55 in good health and CMV-seropositive.

DNA sequence: TGTGCCAGCAGTTACCGGGGTCCCGGAGCTGAAGCTTTCTTT. Translation gives CASSYRGPGAEAFF. The V gene is TRBV6-5 and the J gene is TRBJ1-1, with the D gene uncertain. There are 14 amino acids in the CDR3, from cysteine to phenylalanine inclusive. This entry keeps only the CDR3 DNA: 42 bases, framed from base 1. Reading the germline V gene gives CDR1 MNHEY and CDR2 SVGAGI. V loses 2 bases, J loses 6 bases, and the germline ends lie 13 bases apart.